Below, one TCR beta chain is given with its context. CDR1 MRHNA and CDR2 SNTAGT come from the germline V gene. This CDR3 contains 17 residues. V lost 0 bases and J lost 0, with 9 bases in between. Original analysis: Reference gene primers were amplified, and this amplification served to estimate nucleated cell counts. Clones were sequenced by immunoSEQ multiplex PCR, and TCRdb holds only the in-frame ones, with some missing. That table gives V, J and clone size, and the DNA gave D and trimming. The table shows about 95,000 clones, with more than 70% occurring only once. This entry comes from a study of blood T cell repertoires in COVID-19. Study-wide context: Nucleic acid was either cDNA or gDNA, and it came from T cells, B-cell-depleted T cells, or PBMCs.

This sequence joins TRBV6-4 and TRBJ1-6, with D hard to call. This TCR was sampled from a human donor in a cohort sampled during active COVID-19. Input material: peripheral blood. Here the CDR3 reads CASSDSIPSSYNSPLHF. DNA for the CDR3: TGTGCCAGCAGTGACTCCATACCCAGCTCCTATAATTCACCCCTCCACTTT.